The present TCR beta chain was sequenced within a study of T cell responses to AZD1222 COVID-19 vaccine. About the research overall: Samples with a second dose at about 4 or about 12 weeks were pooled together.

Assay used: immunoSEQ multiplex PCR; TCRdb lists only in-frame clones, some missing. Among fewer than 110,000 clones listed, about 90% were seen once. Germline V lookup: CDR1 MNHEY, CDR2 SMNVEV (reference sequence). This CDR3 region has 18 residues. V was pared by 2 bases and J by 0 bases, with 10 bases of the junction left unmatched. Points from the study as a whole: It should be noted that donors were predominantly white British and more often female, and clonal diversity was possibly underestimated. Increases in Spike-specific TCR breadth and depth were seen after two AZD1222 doses. In all cases, repertoires were sampled only after the peak T cell response.

Concerning this clone: Its antigen is unidentified.

This material consisted of peripheral blood, taken on day 0 of AZD1222 vaccination. The receptor was derived from an adult in good health. The chain is built from TRBV27 and TRBJ2-3; TRBD1 aligns across 8 bases. The CDR3 bases are TGTGCCAGCAGTTTAGGGGACAGGATACGAACTAGCACAGATACGCAGTATTTT. Amino acid sequence: CASSLGDRIRTSTDTQYF.